This TCR beta chain was observed in a study of T cells in Graves' hyperthyroidism and ophthalmopathy. Study as a whole: Peripheral blood was drawn at first diagnosis, prior to all treatment.

Amplification of TCR beta CDR3 regions used RNA as the template. The TCR CDR3 first-round RT-PCR relied on the HTBI primer set. TCRdb re-called the multiplex PCR reads with MiXCR, one entry per CDR3 protein. The sample shows hundreds of thousands of distinct CDR3 sequences, about a sixth of them seen only once. This CDR3 has 13 amino acids. Germline V CDR1 and CDR2: SGHTA, FQGTGA. Trimming pared 4 bases from V and 2 bases from J, leaving 8 bases between. This clonotype has a handful of counts. Graves' hyperthyroidism was deemed stable given no ophthalmopathy progression within 18 months. Researchers barred patients who had uncontrolled infection, other autoimmune disease, pregnancy or lactation.

The sequence derives from a young woman with Graves' hyperthyroidism. The chain employs TRBV7-3 and TRBJ1-1; D ambiguous. Sequencing used blood. The CDR3 DNA reads as TGTGCCAGCAGCTGGAAAAGAAACACTGAAGCTTTCTTT. This codes for CASSWKRNTEAFF.